Listed below are T cell receptor beta chains from one sample, sequenced in a study of pediatric ulcerative colitis. Method: immunoSEQ multiplex PCR; TCRdb's copy keeps in-frame clones and lacks some. The sample consists of some 4,500 clones, 85% to 95% of them appearing once. Sequenced input: blood. The receptor source for this set is a boy aged 10-17 years who was a control in a study of pediatric ulcerative colitis. The CDR3 runs from the conserved cysteine through the conserved F or W. A D gene is named only where the DNA matches it firmly. Some rows have no size entry. The others give once, few or many, or a class for an expanded clone.

d_gene,v_gene,j_gene,len,abundance,CDR3aa,CDR3nt
TRBD2,TRBV4-1,TRBJ2-3,16,-,CASSPRAQRDPDTQYF,TGCGCCAGCAGCCCTAGAGCCCAGCGGGACCCAGATACGCAGTATTTT
TRBD2,TRBV4-1,TRBJ2-3,16,-,CASSQRLAGGMDTQYF,TGCGCCAGCAGCCAACGACTAGCGGGAGGGATGGATACGCAGTATTTT
TRBD2,TRBV7-3,TRBJ2-2,15,-,CASSPTSESPGELFF,TGTGCCAGCAGCCCGACTAGCGAGTCGCCCGGGGAGCTGTTTTTT
TRBD1,TRBV5-1,TRBJ1-5,14,few,CASSSGQSNQPQHF,TGCGCCAGCAGCTCGGGACAGAGCAATCAGCCCCAGCATTTT
-,TRBV7-9,TRBJ1-5,14,few,CASTQQGSNQPQHF,TGTGCCAGCACCCAGCAGGGGAGCAATCAGCCCCAGCATTTT
TRBD2,TRBV28,TRBJ2-7,14,-,CASSPPGGWSEQYF,TGTGCCAGCAGTCCACCGGGAGGGTGGAGCGAGCAGTACTTC
-,TRBV10-3,TRBJ2-7,15,-,CAISESVGAPGEQYF,TGTGCCATCAGTGAGTCGGTGGGGGCGCCAGGCGAGCAGTACTTC
-,TRBV30,TRBJ2-7,13,-,CAWSRGLEYEQYF,TGTGCCTGGAGCCGAGGATTGGAATACGAGCAGTACTTC
TRBD2,TRBV5-6,TRBJ2-3,17,-,CASSWGSSGSVSDTQYF,TGTGCCAGCAGCTGGGGAAGTAGCGGGAGTGTGTCAGATACGCAGTATTTT
TRBD1,TRBV6-5,TRBJ2-2,15,few,CASSYSRGPTGELFF,TGTGCCAGCAGTTACTCGAGGGGGCCAACCGGGGAGCTGTTTTTT
-,TRBV5-5,TRBJ2-3,16,-,CASSLWDRRRTDTQYF,TGTGCCAGCAGCTTGTGGGACCGACGACGCACAGATACGCAGTATTTT
-,TRBV18,TRBJ1-3,12,-,CASSYVGNTIYF,TGTGCCAGCTCATACGTGGGAAACACCATATATTTT
TRBD1,TRBV19,TRBJ1-1,13,-,CASRRQGETEAFF,TGTGCCAGTAGACGACAGGGGGAAACTGAAGCTTTCTTT
-,TRBV5-1,TRBJ2-6,17,-,CASSLNGVRAGANVLTF,TGCGCCAGCAGCTTGAACGGGGTTAGGGCTGGGGCCAACGTCCTGACTTTC
TRBD1,TRBV10-1,TRBJ1-1,11,-,CAAGQDTEAFF,TGCGCCGCTGGACAGGACACTGAAGCTTTCTTT
TRBD2,TRBV4-2,TRBJ2-4,15,-,CASSTGLAGTFVQYF,TGTGCCAGCAGTACTGGACTAGCGGGGACGTTTGTTCAGTACTTC
-,TRBV30,TRBJ1-5,13,-,CAWSISSNQPQHF,TGTGCCTGGAGTATAAGTAGCAATCAGCCCCAGCATTTT
-,TRBV9,TRBJ1-2,14,-,CASSPPVGNYGYTF,TGTGCCAGCAGCCCCCCCGTGGGAAACTATGGCTACACCTTC
-,TRBV2,TRBJ2-7,16,-,CASSLAGSASSYEQYF,TGTGCCAGCAGTCTGGCAGGGTCGGCGAGCTCCTACGAGCAGTACTTC
-,TRBV6-5,TRBJ1-6,13,-,CASKDGSNSPLHF,TGTGCCAGCAAGGACGGATCGAATTCACCCCTCCACTTT